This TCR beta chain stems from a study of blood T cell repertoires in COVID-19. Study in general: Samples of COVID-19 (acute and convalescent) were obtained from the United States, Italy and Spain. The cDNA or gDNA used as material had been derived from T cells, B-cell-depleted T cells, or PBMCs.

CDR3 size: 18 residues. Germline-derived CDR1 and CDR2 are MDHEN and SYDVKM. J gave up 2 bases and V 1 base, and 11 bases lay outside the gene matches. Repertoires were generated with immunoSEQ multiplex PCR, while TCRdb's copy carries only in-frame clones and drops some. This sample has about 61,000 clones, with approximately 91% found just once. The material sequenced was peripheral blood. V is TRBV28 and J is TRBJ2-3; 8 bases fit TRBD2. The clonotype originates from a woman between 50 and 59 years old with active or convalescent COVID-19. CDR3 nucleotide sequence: TGTGCCAGCAGTTTATTCTTAGCGGGGTCAGAACTCACAGATACGCAGTATTTT. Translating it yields CASSLFLAGSELTDTQYF.